A selection of T cell receptor beta chains follows, all from one sample in a study of T cell changes during pregnancy in multiple sclerosis. Assay used: immunoSEQ multiplex PCR; TCRdb lists only in-frame clones, some missing. This repertoire shows 55,000 to 80,000 clones, roughly 94% found once; its top ten account for about 0.5%. This specimen was peripheral blood, taken in the third trimester of pregnancy. The origin of the receptors is a female donor with multiple sclerosis, enrolled in a pregnancy study. Both conserved end residues are part of each CDR3. Fields, in order: D gene, J gene, V gene, clone size, CDR3 protein, CDR3 DNA. A D gene is named only where the DNA matches it firmly. Clone size is not always given. Where it is, it says once, few, many or a class for expanded clones.

D gene: NA
J gene: TRBJ1-5
V gene: TRBV4-1
clone size: NA
CDR3 protein: CASSQDDSFSNQPQHF
CDR3 DNA: TGCGCCAGCAGCCAAGATGACAGCTTTAGCAATCAGCCCCAGCATTTT

D gene: TRBD2
J gene: TRBJ2-5
V gene: TRBV9
clone size: NA
CDR3 protein: CASSPATGGPLETQYF
CDR3 DNA: TGTGCCAGCAGCCCCGCCACGGGGGGGCCCCTTGAGACCCAGTACTTC

D gene: TRBD1
J gene: TRBJ2-2
V gene: TRBV19
clone size: once
CDR3 protein: CASTDRGVGELFF
CDR3 DNA: TGTGCCAGTACGGACAGGGGGGTCGGGGAGCTGTTTTTT

D gene: TRBD2
J gene: TRBJ2-1
V gene: TRBV19
clone size: NA
CDR3 protein: CASSRASGAYNEQFF
CDR3 DNA: TGTGCCAGTAGTCGGGCTAGCGGGGCCTACAATGAGCAGTTCTTC

D gene: TRBD1
J gene: TRBJ2-7
V gene: TRBV7-9
clone size: NA
CDR3 protein: CASSLGGQGVYEQYF
CDR3 DNA: TGTGCCAGCAGCTTAGGGGGACAGGGTGTATACGAGCAGTACTTC

D gene: TRBD1
J gene: TRBJ1-6
V gene: TRBV19
clone size: NA
CDR3 protein: CASSQTRDRGSPLHF
CDR3 DNA: TGTGCCAGTAGTCAAACCCGGGACAGGGGTTCACCCCTCCACTTT

D gene: NA
J gene: TRBJ2-2
V gene: TRBV15
clone size: NA
CDR3 protein: CATSILDRNTGELFF
CDR3 DNA: TGTGCCACCAGCATCTTGGACAGGAACACCGGGGAGCTGTTTTTT

D gene: TRBD1
J gene: TRBJ1-2
V gene: TRBV6-5
clone size: NA
CDR3 protein: CASSSTGGSRGYTF
CDR3 DNA: TGTGCCAGCAGCTCGACAGGGGGCTCGAGGGGCTACACCTTC

D gene: TRBD1
J gene: TRBJ2-1
V gene: TRBV7-7
clone size: NA
CDR3 protein: CASSLGQGIPNEQFF
CDR3 DNA: TGTGCTAGCAGCTTAGGACAGGGAATCCCCAATGAGCAGTTCTTC

D gene: TRBD1
J gene: TRBJ1-2
V gene: TRBV7-2
clone size: NA
CDR3 protein: CASSPLSGTGSHGYTF
CDR3 DNA: TGTGCCAGCAGCCCCCTTTCCGGGACAGGCTCGCATGGCTACACCTTC

D gene: TRBD1
J gene: TRBJ1-2
V gene: TRBV23-1
clone size: NA
CDR3 protein: CASSQGQGLHYGYTF
CDR3 DNA: TGCGCCAGCAGTCAAGGACAGGGCCTCCACTATGGCTACACCTTC

D gene: TRBD1
J gene: TRBJ1-2
V gene: TRBV5-6
clone size: NA
CDR3 protein: CASSLQGAEGYTF
CDR3 DNA: TGTGCCAGCAGTCTACAGGGGGCGGAGGGCTACACCTTC

D gene: NA
J gene: TRBJ2-1
V gene: TRBV5-1
clone size: once
CDR3 protein: CASSLAFASLGIDNEQFF
CDR3 DNA: TGCGCCAGCAGCTTGGCGTTCGCTAGCCTGGGTATAGACAATGAGCAGTTCTTC

D gene: NA
J gene: TRBJ2-5
V gene: TRBV30
clone size: NA
CDR3 protein: CAWSVPPLPHYF
CDR3 DNA: TGTGCCTGGAGTGTTCCCCCTCTCCCACATTACTTC

D gene: NA
J gene: TRBJ1-5
V gene: TRBV25-1
clone size: NA
CDR3 protein: CASSEYGVGQFGQPQHF
CDR3 DNA: TGTGCCAGCAGTGAATATGGGGTGGGGCAGTTTGGTCAGCCCCAGCATTTT

D gene: NA
J gene: TRBJ2-3
V gene: TRBV4-2
clone size: NA
CDR3 protein: CASSQEGPLGGADTQYF
CDR3 DNA: TGTGCCAGCAGCCAAGAGGGCCCGCTGGGCGGGGCAGATACGCAGTATTTT

D gene: NA
J gene: TRBJ1-4
V gene: TRBV9
clone size: NA
CDR3 protein: CASSYGGGPNEKLFF
CDR3 DNA: TGTGCCAGCAGCTACGGGGGGGGGCCTAATGAAAAACTGTTTTTT

D gene: NA
J gene: TRBJ2-5
V gene: TRBV7-6
clone size: NA
CDR3 protein: CASSAAGVGETQYF
CDR3 DNA: TGTGCCAGCAGCGCTGCAGGGGTGGGGGAGACCCAGTACTTC

D gene: TRBD1
J gene: TRBJ2-1
V gene: TRBV5-6
clone size: NA
CDR3 protein: CASSSDRGVGNEQFF
CDR3 DNA: TGTGCCAGCAGTTCGGACAGGGGTGTCGGGAATGAGCAGTTCTTC

D gene: NA
J gene: TRBJ1-5
V gene: TRBV19
clone size: NA
CDR3 protein: CASSTLATGNQPQHF
CDR3 DNA: TGTGCCAGTAGTACTTTGGCCACAGGGAATCAGCCCCAGCATTTT

D gene: TRBD2
J gene: TRBJ2-1
V gene: TRBV5-1
clone size: NA
CDR3 protein: CASSYCGGALNEQFF
CDR3 DNA: TGCGCCAGCAGCTATTGCGGGGGGGCCCTGAATGAGCAGTTCTTC

D gene: NA
J gene: TRBJ1-2
V gene: TRBV6-1
clone size: NA
CDR3 protein: CASSPAFTYGYTF
CDR3 DNA: TGTGCCAGCAGCCCCGCCTTCACATATGGCTACACCTTC

D gene: TRBD1
J gene: TRBJ1-1
V gene: TRBV7-8
clone size: NA
CDR3 protein: CASSLRGQGGEAFF
CDR3 DNA: TGTGCCAGCAGCTTAAGGGGACAGGGAGGTGAAGCTTTCTTT

D gene: TRBD1
J gene: TRBJ1-2
V gene: TRBV9
clone size: NA
CDR3 protein: CASSVGTGGDWGYTF
CDR3 DNA: TGTGCCAGCAGCGTAGGCACAGGGGGGGATTGGGGCTACACCTTC

D gene: TRBD1
J gene: TRBJ2-7
V gene: TRBV7-2
clone size: NA
CDR3 protein: CASTNTGTGGPYEQYF
CDR3 DNA: TGTGCCAGCACCAATACCGGGACAGGGGGCCCCTACGAGCAGTACTTC

D gene: TRBD1
J gene: TRBJ2-7
V gene: TRBV5-1
clone size: NA
CDR3 protein: CASSDRQGYEQYF
CDR3 DNA: TGCGCCAGCAGCGACCGACAGGGTTACGAGCAGTACTTC

D gene: NA
J gene: TRBJ1-1
V gene: TRBV20-1
clone size: NA
CDR3 protein: CSAAGYTEAFF
CDR3 DNA: TGCAGTGCTGCAGGGTACACTGAAGCTTTCTTT

D gene: TRBD2
J gene: TRBJ2-1
V gene: TRBV19
clone size: once
CDR3 protein: CASSIDPLAGGNEQFF
CDR3 DNA: TGTGCCAGTAGTATAGATCCCCTAGCGGGGGGAAATGAGCAGTTCTTC

D gene: NA
J gene: TRBJ1-1
V gene: TRBV28
clone size: NA
CDR3 protein: CASIKGEIGIRRAFF
CDR3 DNA: TGTGCCAGCATTAAGGGGGAGATAGGGATCAGAAGGGCTTTCTTT

D gene: TRBD2
J gene: TRBJ2-2
V gene: TRBV5-4
clone size: NA
CDR3 protein: CASSFRRGDTGELFF
CDR3 DNA: TGTGCCAGCAGCTTCCGACGGGGGGACACCGGGGAGCTGTTTTTT

D gene: NA
J gene: TRBJ1-1
V gene: TRBV4-1
clone size: NA
CDR3 protein: CASSLPGGLTEAFF
CDR3 DNA: TGCGCCAGCAGCCTCCCGGGGGGCCTCACTGAAGCTTTCTTT